This T cell receptor beta chain was identified in a study of shared clonotypes between healthy human individuals. This clone came up once. TCRdb keeps only in-frame clones here, not all; method: immunoSEQ multiplex PCR. The table records approximately 700,000 clones, roughly 73% of them present only once. The CDR3 extends over 12 amino acids. V shed 6 bases and J 5 bases; nucleotides not matched to a gene: 3. The V gene's germline CDR1 is SNHLY and CDR2 FYNNEI. This sequence originates from a woman under 40 in good health. Sequencing was performed on memory CD4+ T cells sorted from blood. Subset described: CD45RA-negative fraction. The genes are TRBV2 and TRBJ1-2; 7 nucleotides match TRBD1. CDR3 bases: TGTGCCAGCAGCGGACAGGCGTATGGCTACACCTTC. Translated: CASSGQAYGYTF.